This note documents a single T cell receptor beta chain sequence. The CDR3 extends over 17 amino acids. Produced via immunoSEQ multiplex PCR; TCRdb's table is partial and in-frame only. The sample contains tens of thousands of clones, roughly 80% of which appear only once. This sample was taken from a study of T cells in tumors after PD-1 blockade. The chain uses TRBV21-1 and TRBJ1-1; TRBD1 was called by the table and not checked on the DNA. TRBV21-1 is described as a pseudogene. The clonotype was recovered from a human donor with basal cell carcinoma. The sequencing here drew on PBMCs, taken before anti-PD-1 treatment. The CDR3 loop reads CANGGYWDTPDDTEAFF. The CDR3 nucleotides read TGTGCCAACGGAGGATATTGGGACACTCCGGACGACACTGAAGCTTTCTTT.